Here is one TCR beta chain with its context. Its antigen is unknown. Germline assignment: CDR1 ENHRY and CDR2 SYGVKD. Unmatched junction bases numbered 2, after V lost 2 bases and J lost 5 bases. The CDR3 has 15 amino acids. The data were taken from a study of cytomegalovirus exposure and HLA in healthy donors. Study-level points and caveats: Being productive about 87% or about 30% of the time was typical of most TCR beta V segments in an earlier analysis. A link between a missense DCLRE1C variant and TCR beta V- and J-gene trimming emerged from a later analysis.

The study ran its PCR with 60 Vbeta and 13 Jbeta primers. The method was immunoSEQ multiplex PCR; TCRdb's version includes in-frame clones alone and lacks a portion of them. This sample carries 100,000 to 150,000 clones, with about 2.3% going to the ten biggest clones. The source is a man between 40 and 49 years old in good health and CMV-seronegative. The source material was PBMCs. J is TRBJ2-5 and V is TRBV10-3; TRBD2 aligns across 13 bases. The CDR3 is CAISETSGRAETQYF. The CDR3 DNA is TGTGCCATCAGTGAGACTAGCGGGAGGGCCGAGACCCAGTACTTC.